These 5 T cell receptor beta chains share one sample of origin, sequenced in a study of T cells of healthy individuals (dated by TCRdb to the late 2010s). Library generation was performed with 5' RACE. For sequencing, an Illumina MiSeq was employed. TCRdb redid the processing of the public reads, applying fastp at Q25 and MiXCR, and retained in-frame beta chains. Entries are consolidated by CDR3 protein sequence, retaining the most common genes and DNA. Within this sample are fewer than 70,000 distinct CDR3 sequences, with approximately 15% of them counted one time only. The ten largest make up 16% of the sample. Receptor source: a human donor in good health.

This chain connects TRBV9 to TRBJ2-7; TRBD2 matches at 9 bases. The CDR3 consists of 13 residues. The germline CDR1 and CDR2 sequences are SGDLS and YYNGEE. V shed 3 bases, J shed 6 bases, and the junction held 4 bases outside the gene matches. The CDR3 DNA reads TGTGCCAGCAGCGAGGGACTAGCTCCCGAGCAGTACTTC. Translating it yields CASSEGLAPEQYF.

This clonotype was detected ten times or more. The chain combines TRBV6-1 with TRBJ2-7, with D perhaps being TRBD1 or TRBD2 (5 bases each). The germline gives CDR1 MNHNS, CDR2 SASEGT. This CDR3 contains 16 residues. V lost 0 bases and J 0 bases, leaving 12 bases between the germline ends. CDR3 in DNA: TGTGCCAGCAGTGAAGCGACGGGACGGAGCTCCTACGAGCAGTACTTC. Translated, it gives CASSEATGRSSYEQYF.

This clonotype has a handful of counts. The V call is TRBV3-1, the J call TRBJ2-5; 7 nucleotides agree with TRBD2. The germline V gene encodes CDR1 LGHDT and CDR2 YNNKEL (reference sequence). The V and J ends lost 0 bases and 3 bases, in that order; junction bases with no gene match: 4. There are 15 residues in the CDR3. The CDR3 bases are TGTGCCAGCAGCCAAGATGAGGCGGGAGAAGAGACCCAGTACTTC. This sequence encodes CASSQDEAGEETQYF.

This clonotype was recorded at least ten times. The V and J genes are TRBV24-1 and TRBJ1-2; 10 nucleotides line up with TRBD1. Germline V gene data show CDR1 as KGHDR and CDR2 as SFDVKD. Unmatched junction bases numbered 7, after V lost 2 bases and J lost 8 bases. This CDR3 comprises 15 residues. The CDR3 sequence is CATSDWGTGAHGYTF. CDR3 coding DNA: TGTGCCACCAGTGATTGGGGGACAGGGGCGCACGGCTACACCTTC.

The table lists this clonotype with a few counts. The chain is built from TRBV10-3 and TRBJ2-5; D may be TRBD1 or TRBD2 (7 bases each). The V and J ends lost 11 bases and 1 base respectively, with 14 bases between them. The CDR3 covers 13 residues. Germline V gives CDR1 ENHRY, CDR2 SYGVKD. This CDR3 is CAAGGGPQETQYF. CDR3 DNA: TGTGCCGCAGGGGGGGGACCCCAAGAGACCCAGTACTTC.